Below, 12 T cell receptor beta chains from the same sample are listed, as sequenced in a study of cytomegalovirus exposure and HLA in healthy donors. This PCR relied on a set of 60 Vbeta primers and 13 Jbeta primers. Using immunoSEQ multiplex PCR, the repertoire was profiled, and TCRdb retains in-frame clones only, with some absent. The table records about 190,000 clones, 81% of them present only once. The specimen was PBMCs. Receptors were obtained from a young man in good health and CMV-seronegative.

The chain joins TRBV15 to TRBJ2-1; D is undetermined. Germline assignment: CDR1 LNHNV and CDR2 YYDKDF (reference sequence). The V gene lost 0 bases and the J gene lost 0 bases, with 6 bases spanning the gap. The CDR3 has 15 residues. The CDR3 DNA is TGTGCCACCAGCAGAGAACCGAGCTCCTACAATGAGCAGTTCTTC. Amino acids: CATSREPSSYNEQFF.

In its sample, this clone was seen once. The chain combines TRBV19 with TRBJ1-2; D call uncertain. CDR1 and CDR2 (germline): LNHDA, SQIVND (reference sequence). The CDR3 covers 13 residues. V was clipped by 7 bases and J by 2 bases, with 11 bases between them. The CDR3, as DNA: TGTGCCAGTACTCTAAGGAGGAACTATGGCTACACCTTC. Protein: CASTLRRNYGYTF.

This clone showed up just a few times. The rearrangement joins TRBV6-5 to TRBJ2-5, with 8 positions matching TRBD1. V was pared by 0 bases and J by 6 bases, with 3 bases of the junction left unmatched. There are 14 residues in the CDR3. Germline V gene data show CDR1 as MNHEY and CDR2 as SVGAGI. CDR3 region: CASSYSQGEKTQYF. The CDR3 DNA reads TGTGCCAGCAGTTACTCACAGGGGGAAAAGACCCAGTACTTC.

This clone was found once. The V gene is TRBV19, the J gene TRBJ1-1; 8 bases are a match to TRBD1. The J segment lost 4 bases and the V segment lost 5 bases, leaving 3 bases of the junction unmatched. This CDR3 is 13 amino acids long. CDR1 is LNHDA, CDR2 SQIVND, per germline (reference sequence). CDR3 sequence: CASSQGTGTEAFF. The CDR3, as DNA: TGTGCCAGTAGTCAAGGGACAGGCACTGAAGCTTTCTTT.

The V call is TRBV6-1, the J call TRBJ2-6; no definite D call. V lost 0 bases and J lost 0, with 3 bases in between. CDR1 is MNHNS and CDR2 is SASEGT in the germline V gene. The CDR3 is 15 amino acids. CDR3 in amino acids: CASSEASSGANVLTF. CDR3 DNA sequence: TGTGCCAGCAGTGAAGCCAGCTCTGGGGCCAACGTCCTGACTTTC.

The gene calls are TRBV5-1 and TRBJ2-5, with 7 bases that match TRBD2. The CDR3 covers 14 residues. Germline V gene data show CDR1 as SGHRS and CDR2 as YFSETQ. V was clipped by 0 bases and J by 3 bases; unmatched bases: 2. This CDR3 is CASSLVLAEETQYF. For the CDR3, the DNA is TGCGCCAGCAGCTTGGTGCTAGCGGAAGAGACCCAGTACTTC.

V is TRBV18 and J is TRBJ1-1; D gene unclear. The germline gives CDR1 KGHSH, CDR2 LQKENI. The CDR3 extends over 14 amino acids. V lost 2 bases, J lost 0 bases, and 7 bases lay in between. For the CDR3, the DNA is TGTGCCAGCTCACCAGGACTCATGAACACTGAAGCTTTCTTT. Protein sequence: CASSPGLMNTEAFF.

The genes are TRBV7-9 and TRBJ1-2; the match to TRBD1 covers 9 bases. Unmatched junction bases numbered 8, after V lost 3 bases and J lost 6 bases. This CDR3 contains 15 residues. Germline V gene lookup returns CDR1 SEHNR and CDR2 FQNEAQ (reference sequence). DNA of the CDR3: TGTGCCAGCAGCTTCGGACAGGGGATTCAGGATGGCTACACCTTC. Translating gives CASSFGQGIQDGYTF.

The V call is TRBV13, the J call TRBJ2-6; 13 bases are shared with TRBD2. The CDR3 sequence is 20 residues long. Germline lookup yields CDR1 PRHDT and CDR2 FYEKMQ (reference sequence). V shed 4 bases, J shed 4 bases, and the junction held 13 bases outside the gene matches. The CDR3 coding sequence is TGTGCCAGCAGCTCTACCGGGGGACTAGCGGGGACGCGGGGGGCCAACGTCCTGACTTTC. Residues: CASSSTGGLAGTRGANVLTF.

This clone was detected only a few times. This CDR3 reads CASSVARVHEIYGYTF. CDR3 in DNA: TGTGCCAGCAGCGTAGCGAGGGTACATGAGATCTATGGCTACACCTTC. J is TRBJ1-2 and V is TRBV9; no firm D call. Germline V gene sequence: CDR1 SGDLS, CDR2 YYNGEE. The CDR3 covers 16 residues. Trimming took 0 bases from V and 4 from J, leaving 16 bases between them.

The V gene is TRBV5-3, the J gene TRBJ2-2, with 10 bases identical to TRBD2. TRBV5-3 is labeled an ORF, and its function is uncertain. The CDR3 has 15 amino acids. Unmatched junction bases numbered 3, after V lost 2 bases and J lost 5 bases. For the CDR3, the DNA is TGTGCCAGAAGCTTAGCGGGAGGGCGGACCGGGGAGCTGTTTTTT. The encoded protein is CARSLAGGRTGELFF.

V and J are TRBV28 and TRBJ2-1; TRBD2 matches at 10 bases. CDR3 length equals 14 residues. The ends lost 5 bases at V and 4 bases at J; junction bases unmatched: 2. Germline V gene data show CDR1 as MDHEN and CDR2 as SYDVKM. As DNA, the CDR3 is TGTGCCAGCAGTCGTAGCGGGAGGTACAATGAGCAGTTCTTC. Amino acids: CASSRSGRYNEQFF.